This T cell receptor (beta chain) derives from a study of CD8 T cells in ankylosing spondylitis. Study conclusions and caveats: Apparently characteristic of ankylosing spondylitis blood was a TCR beta motif (eight highly homologous variants).

From the 5' RACE reads, TCRdb called clonotypes with MiXCR, one entry per CDR3 protein. The sample lists fewer than 550,000 distinct CDR3 sequences, approximately 5.3% occurring once. This clonotype was counted many times. What it binds is not known. J was trimmed by 7 bases and V by 5 bases; bases with no gene match: 9. This CDR3 has 15 residues. This rearrangement joins TRBV12-3 or TRBV12-4 to TRBJ2-2; 8 bases are a match to TRBD1. Sequenced: blood, either unsorted or a sorted T cell fraction (not recorded which). This TCR derives from a male donor with ankylosing spondylitis. CDR3 sequence reads: CASSPTGAGGGELFF. The CDR3, as DNA: TGTGCCAGCAGTCCGACAGGGGCTGGGGGCGGGGAGCTGTTTTTT.